This entry lists 28 T cell receptor beta chains sequenced from one sample in a study of blood T cell repertoires in COVID-19. Using immunoSEQ multiplex PCR, the repertoire was profiled, and TCRdb retains in-frame clones only, with some absent. This table has 250,000 to 300,000 clones, 83% appearing once. Material for sequencing was peripheral blood. The receptors here all came from an elderly man with acute or convalescent COVID-19.

CDR3 loop: CASSTFLGGTDTQYF. CDR3 sequence (DNA): TGTGCCAGCAGCACGTTTCTAGGGGGCACAGATACGCAGTATTTT. The chain uses TRBV11-2 and TRBJ2-3; maybe TRBD1 (5 bases). V was pared by 5 bases and J by 1 base, with 13 bases between. The CDR3 spans 15 residues. Germline V gene data show CDR1 as SGHAT and CDR2 as FQNNGV.

The sample holds one count of this clone. The chain joins TRBV3-1 (or the pseudogene TRBV3-2) to TRBJ1-1, with a tentative D call TRBD1 (5 bases). Germline V gene sequence: CDR1 LGHDT, CDR2 YNNKEL (reference sequence). The CDR3 sequence is 14 residues long. With 2 bases removed from V and 6 bases from J, the gap between germline ends came to 13 bases. In DNA form, the CDR3 reads TGTGCCAGCAGCCAACCAGGTCAGGGCTCTGAAGCTTTCTTT. Encoded protein: CASSQPGQGSEAFF.

The J gene is TRBJ2-3, the V gene TRBV5-1; tentatively, D is TRBD2 (5 bases). V was clipped by 0 bases and J by 0 bases, with 11 bases between them. The CDR3 sequence is 16 residues long. CDR1 is SGHRS, CDR2 YFSETQ, per germline. CDR3 region: CASSLGLAASTDTQYF. DNA for the CDR3: TGCGCCAGCAGCTTGGGGCTAGCTGCGAGCACAGATACGCAGTATTTT.

The chain couples TRBV2 to TRBJ2-3; 9 bases map to TRBD2. The V gene's germline CDR1 is SNHLY and CDR2 FYNNEI. The CDR3 extends over 16 amino acids. Trimming took 7 bases from V and 1 from J; bases not matched to a gene: 9. The DNA for the CDR3 is TGTGCCAGCAAGATGGCTAGCGGGACCGGCACAGATACGCAGTATTTT. It yields the protein CASKMASGTGTDTQYF.

This rearrangement joins TRBV11-3 to TRBJ2-3, with 9 bases aligning to TRBD2. The CDR3 runs to 16 residues. Trimming cost V 1 base and J 0 bases; bases outside gene matches: 2. Per germline, CDR1 SGHNT and CDR2 YENEEA. CDR3 bases: TGTGCCAGCAGCTTAGGAACTAGCGGGAGCACAGATACGCAGTATTTT. It translates to CASSLGTSGSTDTQYF.

This chain uses TRBV4-2 with TRBJ1-2; D is ambiguous. The CDR3 has 14 residues. Germline V gives CDR1 LGHNA, CDR2 YNFKEQ. V was shortened by 0 bases and J by 7 bases, with 12 bases between the two germline ends. The CDR3 loop reads CASSQDLTELGYTF. For the CDR3, the DNA is TGTGCCAGCAGCCAAGATTTGACGGAGCTTGGCTACACCTTC.

This clone was picked up one time. This chain joins TRBV7-9 and TRBJ2-3; D might be TRBD2 (5 bases). Trimming left V 2 bases short and J 0 bases short, with 15 bases between. This CDR3 region has 17 residues. CDR1 SEHNR and CDR2 FQNEAQ come from the germline V gene (reference sequence). The DNA of the CDR3 is TGTGCCAGCAGCTTAAGAAGGCGGACTGCTAGCACAGATACGCAGTATTTT. Its translation is CASSLRRRTASTDTQYF. Based on the CDR3 plus reference TRBV7-9 and TRBJ2-3, the full variable domain is DTGVSQNPRHKITKRGQNVTFRCDPISEHNRLYWYRQTLGQGPEFLTYFQNEAQLEKSRLLSDRFSAERPKGSFSTLEIQRTEQGDSAMYLCASSLRRRTASTDTQYFGPGTRLTVL.

J is TRBJ1-5 and V is TRBV4-2; the D is unclear. Trimming took off 1 base at V and 4 bases at J, with 11 bases between the two ends. Germline CDR1 and CDR2: LGHNA and YNFKEQ. The CDR3 covers 15 residues. Here the CDR3 DNA reads TGTGCCAGCAGCCAAGGGGCCAATACGAATCAGCCCCAGCATTTT. Protein: CASSQGANTNQPQHF.

This sequence joins TRBV5-1 and TRBJ2-5, with 11 bases lining up with TRBD2. The germline CDR1 and CDR2 sequences are SGHRS and YFSETQ. This CDR3 comprises 19 residues. V lost 4 bases and J lost 1; bases outside the gene matches: 15. The CDR3 DNA sequence: TGCGCCAGCAGCCAGGAGGGGATGACTAGCGGGACCTTCCAAGAGACCCAGTACTTC. Encoded protein: CASSQEGMTSGTFQETQYF.

V and J are TRBV4-2 and TRBJ2-3; TRBD1 aligns across 10 bases. Germline V gene data show CDR1 as LGHNA and CDR2 as YNFKEQ. The CDR3 loop spans 18 amino acids. Germline trimming cut 0 bases from V and 5 bases from J; bases unmatched to any gene: 11. The CDR3 is CASSQDFTGTGVGDTQYF. The CDR3 coding sequence is TGTGCCAGCAGCCAAGATTTCACGGGGACAGGGGTGGGAGATACGCAGTATTTT.

V and J are TRBV7-3 and TRBJ1-3; D perhaps matches TRBD1 (5 bases). CDR1 SGHTA and CDR2 FQGTGA come from the germline V gene. The V gene lost 5 bases and the J gene lost 0 bases, with 5 bases spanning the gap. The CDR3 is 13 residues long. CDR3: CASSGASGNTIYF. CDR3 in DNA: TGTGCCAGCAGCGGGGCCTCTGGAAACACCATATATTTT.

This clone has just one count. V and J are TRBV28 and TRBJ1-5; D possibly corresponds to TRBD1 (6 bases). Per germline, CDR1 MDHEN and CDR2 SYDVKM. This CDR3 spans 15 amino acids. Trimming took off 7 bases at V and 3 bases at J, with 16 bases between the two ends. CDR3 region: CASTGGAGINQPQHF. CDR3 coding DNA: TGTGCCAGCACCGGGGGGGCAGGGATCAATCAGCCCCAGCATTTT.

V gene TRBV20-1 combines with J gene TRBJ2-3; perhaps TRBD2 as D (6 bases). The CDR3 totals 14 residues. Trimming cost V 3 bases and J 6 bases, with 16 bases left between them. CDR1 and CDR2 (germline): DFQATT, SNEGSKA (reference sequence). CDR3 sequence (DNA): TGCAGTGCTAGTGTACCGGGAGATTTGGATACGCAGTATTTT. Translated: CSASVPGDLDTQYF.

This clone was detected only once. V and J are TRBV9 and TRBJ2-1; 12 bases are shared with TRBD2. The CDR3 contains 20 residues. The germline gives CDR1 SGDLS, CDR2 YYNGEE. J was trimmed by 2 bases and V by 4 bases; bases with no gene match: 16. This chain's CDR3 is CASSNSGDLAGGRTYNEQFF. For the CDR3, the DNA is TGTGCCAGCAGCAACTCAGGGGACCTAGCGGGAGGGCGTACCTACAATGAGCAGTTCTTC.

The gene calls are TRBV28 and TRBJ2-7, with 7 bases that match TRBD2. V lost 11 bases to trimming and J lost 3 bases; unmatched junction nucleotides: 10. Germline V gene data show CDR1 as MDHEN and CDR2 as SYDVKM. The CDR3 has 13 amino acids. The CDR3: CASGLAAIYEQYF. DNA of the CDR3: TGTGCCTCCGGGCTAGCGGCCATCTACGAGCAGTACTTC.

The rearrangement joins TRBV6-5 to TRBJ2-5, with a weak D call TRBD1 (6 bases). CDR1 MNHEY and CDR2 SVGAGI come from the germline V gene. The germline V and J ends were trimmed by 0 bases and 13 bases, with 12 bases remaining between them. The CDR3 is 12 amino acids. The CDR3 DNA sequence: TGTGCCAGCAGTTACTCTGGGGGCTCTAGGTACTTC. It codes for CASSYSGGSRYF.

This clone turned up a few times. The chain links TRBV2 to TRBJ1-5, with D possibly being TRBD1 (6 bases). Trimming shortened V by 5 bases and J by 7 bases, and 15 bases separated the two germline ends. From germline, CDR1 is SNHLY and CDR2 FYNNEI. The CDR3 runs to 14 residues. CDR3 sequence reads: CASSSSQGLQPQHF. CDR3 nucleotide sequence: TGTGCCAGCAGTTCCTCTCAGGGGCTCCAGCCCCAGCATTTT.

The table lists this clone with a few counts. This rearrangement joins TRBV27 to TRBJ2-1; D is possibly TRBD2 (6 bases). Trimming left V 2 bases short and J 3 bases short, with 8 bases between. CDR3 size: 14 residues. Germline CDR1 is MNHEY and CDR2 is SMNVEV (reference sequence). The CDR3 is CASSLSGFYNEQFF. CDR3 nucleotides: TGTGCCAGCAGTTTAAGCGGGTTCTACAATGAGCAGTTCTTC.

A word on this clone: Distinct nucleotide sequences in the sample also encode this CDR3. The chain employs TRBV7-2 and TRBJ2-5; D gene uncertain. Germline CDR1 is SGHTA and CDR2 is FQGNSA. Trimming took off 2 bases at V and 5 bases at J, with 9 bases between the two ends. This CDR3 is built from 13 residues. This CDR3 is CASSLSFGETQYF. CDR3 DNA sequence: TGTGCCAGCAGCTTAAGTTTCGGGGAGACCCAGTACTTC.

This sequence joins TRBV27 and TRBJ2-1; TRBD2 aligns across 10 bases. The V gene end was trimmed by 4 bases and the J gene end by 7 bases; junction bases not matched to a gene: 7. Germline CDR1 is MNHEY and CDR2 is SMNVEV (reference sequence). The CDR3 is made up of 15 amino acids. The CDR3, as DNA: TGTGCCAGCAGTTCCAGCGGGAGGGCCTTGAATGAGCAGTTCTTC. Its protein is CASSSSGRALNEQFF.

This sequence joins TRBV1 and TRBJ1-5. TRBV1 is a recognized pseudogene. There are 14 residues in the CDR3. CDR3 coding DNA: TGCACCAGCAGACAACCCGGAGGGGATCAGCCCCAGCATTTT. Protein product: CTSRQPGGDQPQHF.

V is TRBV11-2 and J is TRBJ2-7; 9 bases line up with TRBD1. Germline CDR1 is SGHAT and CDR2 is FQNNGV. The CDR3 runs 14 residues. V lost 2 bases to trimming and J lost 6 bases; unmatched junction nucleotides: 5. The chain's CDR3 is CASSLMRTGVEQYF. The CDR3 DNA reads as TGTGCCAGCAGCTTAATGCGGACAGGGGTCGAGCAGTACTTC.

J is TRBJ1-1 and V is TRBV7-9; D gene uncertain. The V end lost 1 base, the J end lost 0 bases, and 9 bases lay between the germline ends. Germline values: CDR1 SEHNR, CDR2 FQNEAQ (reference sequence). The CDR3 consists of 15 residues. This CDR3 reads CASSLDYNMNTEAFF. The DNA of the CDR3 is TGTGCCAGCAGCTTAGATTACAACATGAACACTGAAGCTTTCTTT.

This chain uses TRBV28 with TRBJ2-1, with TRBD2 matching 11 bases. CDR3 length: 15 amino acids. Trimming took 5 bases from V and 4 from J; bases not matched to a gene: 4. Germline assignment: CDR1 MDHEN and CDR2 SYDVKM. The CDR3 DNA reads TGTGCCAGCAGTGTAGCGGGAGGGCTGTACAATGAGCAGTTCTTC. Protein product: CASSVAGGLYNEQFF.

The chain links TRBV19 to TRBJ2-5; 8 positions agree with TRBD1. The V gene end was trimmed by 5 bases and the J gene end by 4 bases; junction bases not matched to a gene: 6. The CDR3 length is 14 residues. Germline CDR1 is LNHDA and CDR2 is SQIVND (reference sequence). Written as DNA, the CDR3 is TGTGCCAGTAGTTGGGCAGGGGGCTCAGAGACCCAGTACTTC. This gives the protein CASSWAGGSETQYF.

The chain employs TRBV29-1 and TRBJ1-1, with TRBD1 identical over 7 bases. Trimming at V came to 4 bases and at J to 11 bases, leaving 7 bases not matched to a gene. CDR1 SQVTM and CDR2 ANQGSEA come from the germline V gene. The CDR3 spans 11 residues. CDR3 sequence (DNA): TGCAGCGTTGGGCGGGACAGTGGGGCTTTCTTT. Its translation is CSVGRDSGAFF.

This rearrangement joins TRBV6-2 or TRBV6-3 to TRBJ1-2; D uncertain. Trimming pared 1 base from V and 2 bases from J, leaving 14 bases between. The CDR3 contains 16 residues. In germline, CDR1 is MNHEY, CDR2 SVGEGT. The CDR3 sequence: CASSYLHYDGNYGYTF. DNA of the CDR3: TGTGCCAGCAGTTACTTACATTATGACGGGAACTATGGCTACACCTTC.

This chain uses TRBV2 with TRBJ1-6; a weak D match, TRBD1 (5 bases). CDR1 and CDR2 from the germline V gene are SNHLY and FYNNEI. The CDR3 is 14 amino acids. Trimming removed 3 bases at V and 7 bases at J, with 10 bases between. CDR3 region: CASSDRGENSPLHF. CDR3 nucleotide sequence: TGTGCCAGCAGTGATCGGGGGGAGAATTCACCCCTCCACTTT.